Sequencing of this T cell receptor beta chain was carried out in a study of cytomegalovirus exposure and HLA in healthy donors. Primers included in the PCR were 60 Vbeta and 13 Jbeta primers. Clones were sequenced by immunoSEQ multiplex PCR, and TCRdb holds only the in-frame ones, with some missing. The sample carries under 200,000 clones, around 63% recorded once. Note on this clone: Its target is unknown.

Regarding the study as a whole: Presence/absence analyses assumed roughly uniform sequencing depth across donors, which may not hold. Prior analysis indicated that the majority of TCR beta V segments exhibited productivity approximately 87% or approximately 30% of the time. A later analysis linked a missense DCLRE1C variant to TCR beta V- and J-gene trimming.

This CDR3 comprises 13 residues. Germline CDR1 reads GTSNPN; CDR2 reads SVGIG (reference sequence). Germline trimming cut 6 bases from V and 0 bases from J; bases unmatched to any gene: 3. V is TRBV30 and J is TRBJ1-2; 8 positions match TRBD1. The source is a woman between 18 and 29 years old in good health and CMV-seropositive. Sequencing was carried out using PBMCs. Here the CDR3 DNA reads TGTGCCTGCGACAGGGGATCTAACTATGGCTACACCTTC. Translated, it gives CACDRGSNYGYTF. The complete variable domain, with remaining parts taken from reference TRBV30 and TRBJ1-2, reads SQTIHQWPATLVQPVGSPLSLECTVEGTSNPNLYWYRQAAGRGLQLLFYSVGIGQISSEVPQNLSASRPQDRQFILSSKKLLLSDSGFYLCACDRGSNYGYTFGSGTRLTVV.